This T cell receptor (beta chain) was sequenced for a study of blood T cell repertoires in COVID-19. Patients in Seattle were enrolled during active infection, then followed longitudinally. Per germline, CDR1 SGHTA and CDR2 FQGTGA. The V gene end was trimmed by 1 base and the J gene end by 6 bases; junction bases not matched to a gene: 12. The CDR3 has 19 amino acids. Authors' analysis steps: Reference gene primer amplification in the assay estimated nucleated cell counts. Some clones are missing from TCRdb's copy, which holds only in-frame ones; the method was immunoSEQ multiplex PCR. V and J calls plus clone size are reproduced from that table; the DNA served to infer D and trimming. The top ten clones hold less than 6% of a sample with about 210,000 clones, 82% of them seen once.

The V gene is TRBV7-3, the J gene TRBJ2-1; TRBD2 matches at 13 bases. The TCR sequence derives from a woman in her seventies with COVID-19, enrolled during active disease. Sequenced sample: peripheral blood. The CDR3 is CASSLKGLAGRIGVNEQFF. CDR3 sequence (DNA): TGTGCCAGCAGCTTAAAGGGACTAGCGGGAAGGATTGGGGTCAATGAGCAGTTCTTC.